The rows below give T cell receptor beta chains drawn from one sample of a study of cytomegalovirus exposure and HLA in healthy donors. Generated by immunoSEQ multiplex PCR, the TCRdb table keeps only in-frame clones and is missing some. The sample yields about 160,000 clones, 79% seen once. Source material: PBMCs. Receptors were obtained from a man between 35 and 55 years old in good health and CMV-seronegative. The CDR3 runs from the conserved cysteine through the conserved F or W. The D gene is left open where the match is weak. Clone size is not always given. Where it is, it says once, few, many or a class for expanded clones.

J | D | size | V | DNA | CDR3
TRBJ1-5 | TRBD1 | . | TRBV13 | TGTGCCAGCAGCTTAGGCGGGACAGTAAATCAGCCCCAGCATTTT | CASSLGGTVNQPQHF
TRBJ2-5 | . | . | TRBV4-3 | TGCGCCAGCAGCCAAGATCTTGGCGGCCCTCAGTACTTC | CASSQDLGGPQYF
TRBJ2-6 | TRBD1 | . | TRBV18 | TGTGCCAGCTCACCAACCGGGACAGGGGCCTCTGGGGCCAACGTCCTGACTTTC | CASSPTGTGASGANVLTF
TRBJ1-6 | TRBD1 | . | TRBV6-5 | TGTGCCAGCAGTTACGGACAGGGGAGTACCCTCCACTTT | CASSYGQGSTLHF
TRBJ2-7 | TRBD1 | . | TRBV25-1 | TGTGCCAGCAGTGCTAGACAGGGGCCCTCCTACGAGCAGTACTTC | CASSARQGPSYEQYF
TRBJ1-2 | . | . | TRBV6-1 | TGTGCCAGCAGTTATGAGAGTAACTATGGCTACACCTTC | CASSYESNYGYTF
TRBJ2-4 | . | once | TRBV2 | TGTGCCAGCAGTGAAGTTGCTAATATAGCCAAAAACATTCAGTACTTC | CASSEVANIAKNIQYF
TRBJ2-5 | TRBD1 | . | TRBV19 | TGTGCCAGTAGTATGGGGACAGGTCTCGAGACCCAGTACTTC | CASSMGTGLETQYF
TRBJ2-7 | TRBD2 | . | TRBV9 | TGTGCCAGCAGCCCCCGGACTAGCGGCTCCTACGAGCAGTACTTC | CASSPRTSGSYEQYF
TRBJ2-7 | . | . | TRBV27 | TGTGCCACTCAGGCCCTAGCGTCGCCCTACGAGCAGTACTTC | CATQALASPYEQYF
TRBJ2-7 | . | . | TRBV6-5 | TGTGCCAGCAGTTACCGCCGGTTCTCTAGCTCCTACGAGCAGTACTTC | CASSYRRFSSSYEQYF
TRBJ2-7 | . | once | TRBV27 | TGTGCCAGCAGTTTAACTCCTCCAGGGGTCGGCTACTACGAGCAGTACTTC | CASSLTPPGVGYYEQYF
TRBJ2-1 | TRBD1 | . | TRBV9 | TGTGCCAGCAGCGTCCCCACGACAGGGGGTCGCAATGAGCAGTTCTTC | CASSVPTTGGRNEQFF
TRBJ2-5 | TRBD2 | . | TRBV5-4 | TGTGCCAGCAGCTTGGGGCTTGTGGCGGGAGGGGTGGAGACCCAGTACTTC | CASSLGLVAGGVETQYF
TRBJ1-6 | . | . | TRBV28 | TGTGCCAGCAGTTTCGTGTCGGGGGGGTCCGTACGATCACCCCTCCACTTT | CASSFVSGGSVRSPLHF
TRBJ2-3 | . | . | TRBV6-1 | TGTGCCAGCAGTGAACAACCCCACGGGGCAGATACGCAGTATTTT | CASSEQPHGADTQYF
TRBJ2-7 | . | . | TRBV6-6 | TGTGCCAGCAGTTCAGGGCGAACCTACGAGCAGTACTTC | CASSSGRTYEQYF
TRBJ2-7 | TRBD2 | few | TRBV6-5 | TGTGCCAGCAGTTACTCTAGCGGGATGACTTGGGAGCAGTACTTC | CASSYSSGMTWEQYF
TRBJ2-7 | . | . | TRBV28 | TGTGCCAGCAGTTCCAACAGGGAGCCGGCCCCCCGTTACGAGCAGTACTTC | CASSSNREPAPRYEQYF
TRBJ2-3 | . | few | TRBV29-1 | TGCAGCGTTTGGGCAGCAGTCAATACGCAGTATTTT | CSVWAAVNTQYF
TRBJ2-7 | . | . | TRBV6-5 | TGTGCCAGCAGTTATGGACAGAGCTCCTACGAGCAGTACTTC | CASSYGQSSYEQYF
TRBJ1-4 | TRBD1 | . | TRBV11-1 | TGTGCCAGCAGCCCGGGACAGGGGGACGATGAAAAACTGTTTTTT | CASSPGQGDDEKLFF
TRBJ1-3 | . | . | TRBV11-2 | TGTGCCAGCAGCTTGGGGGGGGGCTCTGGAAACACCATATATTTT | CASSLGGGSGNTIYF
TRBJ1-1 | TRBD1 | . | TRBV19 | TGTGCCAGTAGGGAGACAGGGCTAAACACTGAAGCTTTCTTT | CASRETGLNTEAFF
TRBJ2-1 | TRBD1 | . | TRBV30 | TGTGCCTGGAACCGGGACAGGGGCGATGAGCAGTTCTTC | CAWNRDRGDEQFF
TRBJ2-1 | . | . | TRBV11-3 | TGTGCCAGCAGCCAGATTAGGGGGAATGAGCAGTTCTTC | CASSQIRGNEQFF
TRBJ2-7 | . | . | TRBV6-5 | TGTGCCAGCAGGAACAGGGCATCGACCTACGAGCAGTACTTC | CASRNRASTYEQYF
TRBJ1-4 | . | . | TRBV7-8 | TGTGCCAGCAGCTCCACAGGGCTAAAGCTGTTTTTT | CASSSTGLKLFF
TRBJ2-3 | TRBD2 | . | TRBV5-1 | TGCGCCAGCAGCTTGGACAGCGGGAGTGTGGATACGCAGTATTTT | CASSLDSGSVDTQYF
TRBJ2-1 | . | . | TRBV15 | TGTGCCACCAGCAGAGATCCGAGCGATGAGCAGTTCTTC | CATSRDPSDEQFF
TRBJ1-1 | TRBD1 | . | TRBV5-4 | TGTGCCAGCAGGGGCCGAGACAGGGCCACTGAAGCTTTCTTT | CASRGRDRATEAFF
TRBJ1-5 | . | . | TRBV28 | TGTGCCAGCAGTCGGAGGGGGCCCCAGCATTTT | CASSRRGPQHF
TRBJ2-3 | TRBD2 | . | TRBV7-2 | TGTGCCAGCAGCTTATTTCCGGGAGGGCTTGATACGCAGTATTTT | CASSLFPGGLDTQYF
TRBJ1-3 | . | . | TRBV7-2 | TGTGCCAGCAGCTTATCAACGGGACTGGGGAACACCATATATTTT | CASSLSTGLGNTIYF
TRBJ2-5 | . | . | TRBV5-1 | TGCGCCAGCAGCTTGGTGAGGGGGGGGGAGACCCAGTACTTC | CASSLVRGGETQYF
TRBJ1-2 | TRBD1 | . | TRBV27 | TGTGCCAGCAGTTTTCGTTTAGTAACAGGGGGCCGAGATGGCTACACCTTC | CASSFRLVTGGRDGYTF
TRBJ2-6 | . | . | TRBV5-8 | TGTGCCAGCAGCTTGGAGGGGGGGGGTGGGGCCAACGTCCTGACTTTC | CASSLEGGGGANVLTF
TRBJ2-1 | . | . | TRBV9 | TGTGCCAGCAGCGTAGATAGCTGGAGGGGAAACAATGAGCAGTTCTTC | CASSVDSWRGNNEQFF
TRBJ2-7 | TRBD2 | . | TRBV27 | TGTGCCAGCAGTTTATCCGCGGGCAGCTGGGGGGGGTACGAGCAGTACTTC | CASSLSAGSWGGYEQYF
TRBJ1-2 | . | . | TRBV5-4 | TGTGCCAGCAGCTTGTCTCCAGAGAGGTACTATGGCTACACCTTC | CASSLSPERYYGYTF
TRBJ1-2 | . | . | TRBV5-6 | TGTGCCAGCAGCGACAGACTTCTAGCTAACTATGGCTACACCTTC | CASSDRLLANYGYTF
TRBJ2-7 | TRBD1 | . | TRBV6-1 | TGTGCCACAGGGGGCTCCTACGAGCAGTACTTC | CATGGSYEQYF
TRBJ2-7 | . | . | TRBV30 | TGTGCCTGTCTCGGTCTCTACGAGCAGTACTTC | CACLGLYEQYF
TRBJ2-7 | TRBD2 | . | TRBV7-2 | TGTGCCAGCACCCTACTAGTGGGAGGGCCGGGTGAGCAGTACTTC | CASTLLVGGPGEQYF
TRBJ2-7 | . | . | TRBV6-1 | TGTGCCAGCAGTGAAGACGACAGCAGGTACGAGCAGTACTTC | CASSEDDSRYEQYF
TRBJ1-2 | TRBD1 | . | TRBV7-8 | TGTGCCAGCAGCACGGACAGGGGGCGAATACATGGCTACACCTTC | CASSTDRGRIHGYTF
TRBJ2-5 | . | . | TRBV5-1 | TGCGCCAGCAGCCTAGAAGAGACCCAGTACTTC | CASSLEETQYF
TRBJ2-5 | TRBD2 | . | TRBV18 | TGTGCCAGCTCCCTTAGCGGGAGGGCCGGGGAGACCCAGTACTTC | CASSLSGRAGETQYF
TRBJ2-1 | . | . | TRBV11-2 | TGTGCCAGCAGCTTAGATCGGAGTGGGAATGAGCAGTTCTTC | CASSLDRSGNEQFF
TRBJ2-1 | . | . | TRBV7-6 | TGTGCCAGCAGCTTCCCCTATGAGGGGGAAGGACTCGAGCAGTTCTTC | CASSFPYEGEGLEQFF
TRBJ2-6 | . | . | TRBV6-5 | TGTGCCAGCAGTCCCTCCTCTGGGGCCAACGTCCTGACTTTC | CASSPSSGANVLTF
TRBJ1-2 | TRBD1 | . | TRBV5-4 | TGTGCCAGCAGTTACCCCGGGACAGGGGGCGCAAAAGTAGAAGGCTACACCTTC | CASSYPGTGGAKVEGYTF
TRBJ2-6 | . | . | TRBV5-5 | TGTGCCAGCAGCTTGGCCAGGACGGGACTTGGTTCTGGGGCCAACGTCCTGACTTTC | CASSLARTGLGSGANVLTF
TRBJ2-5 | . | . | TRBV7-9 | TGTGCCAGCAGCTTGGAAAGTGGGAGAACCCAGTACTTC | CASSLESGRTQYF
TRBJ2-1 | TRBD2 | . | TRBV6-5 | TGTGCCAGCAGCCGCCGGACTAGCGGGAACGATGAGCAGTTCTTC | CASSRRTSGNDEQFF
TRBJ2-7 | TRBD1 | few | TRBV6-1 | TGTGCCAGCAGTGGACAGGGAAGAAACTCCTACGAGCAGTACTTC | CASSGQGRNSYEQYF
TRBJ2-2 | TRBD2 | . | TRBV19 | TGTGCCAGTAGTGGCCTAGCGGGAGGGAACACCGGGGAGCTGTTTTTT | CASSGLAGGNTGELFF
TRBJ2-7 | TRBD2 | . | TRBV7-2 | TGTGCCAGCAGCGGTAGCGGGAGTGCCTACGAGCAGTACTTC | CASSGSGSAYEQYF
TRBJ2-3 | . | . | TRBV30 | TGTGCCTGGAGTGTACATGGCTTTGAGGCGCAGTATTTT | CAWSVHGFEAQYF
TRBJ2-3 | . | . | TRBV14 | TGTGCCAGCAGGCCAGTTACTTCACAGGGCTTCCCCACAGATACGCAGTATTTT | CASRPVTSQGFPTDTQYF